A single sample gave rise to the 25 T cell receptor beta chains below, sequenced in a study of metastatic and nonmetastatic thyroid tumors. TCRdb re-called the PCR reads with MiXCR. The table shows 20,000 to 25,000 clones, with 10% to 15% occurring only once. All patients were treatment-naive before thyroid surgery. The sequencing input was blood. These receptors were collected from a male donor with papillary thyroid cancer or a benign thyroid nodule (not recorded which). Some clones in this sample may be carry-over from other donors' samples.

This clone is labeled as medium-sized. This same CDR3 is encoded by further DNA sequences in the sample. The chain is built from TRBV28 and TRBJ2-7; either TRBD1 or TRBD2 may fit D (5 bases each). CDR3 size: 14 residues. Germline CDR1 is MDHEN and CDR2 is SYDVKM. V lost 2 bases to trimming and J lost 4 bases, with 12 bases between them. Here the CDR3 DNA reads TGTGCCAGCAGTTTAGGGGACCGAGCGTACGAGCAGTACTTC. Protein: CASSLGDRAYEQYF.

This clone has just a few counts. A junction boundary mismatches the germline segment, possibly from a read error. The rearrangement links TRBV6-4 to TRBJ2-4; D is perhaps TRBD1 or TRBD2 (5 bases each). Germline V gene sequence: CDR1 MRHNA, CDR2 SNTAGT. The CDR3 has 14 amino acids. The CDR3 here is CASTGRGAKNIHYF. In DNA form, the CDR3 reads TGTGCCAGCACGGGGAGAGGGGCCAAAAACATTCATTACTTC.

This clone was counted many times. The chain carries TRBV6-1 and TRBJ1-4; TRBD1 is a possible D gene (6 bases). V lost 5 bases, J lost 5 bases, and 15 bases lay in between. Germline V CDR1 and CDR2: MNHNS, SASEGT. CDR3 length: 15 residues. The CDR3: CASSLLRGWNEKLFF. The CDR3 DNA reads TGTGCCAGCAGTCTGTTAAGGGGGTGGAATGAAAAACTGTTTTTT.

This sequence joins TRBV6-1 and TRBJ1-6; TRBD1 might be the D (5 bases). V was shortened by 8 bases and J by 10 bases, with 18 bases between the two germline ends. Germline V gene lookup returns CDR1 MNHNS and CDR2 SASEGT. The CDR3 covers 14 residues. The CDR3 here is CASHHRGVRSPLHF. CDR3 DNA sequence: TGTGCCAGCCACCACAGAGGGGTGCGGTCACCCCTCCACTTT.

This clone has just a few counts. One junction end does not reproduce the germline sequence, and a read error may be involved. The rearrangement links TRBV6-5 to TRBJ2-7, with a weak D call TRBD2 (5 bases). The CDR3 is 17 amino acids. The V gene's germline CDR1 is MNHEY and CDR2 SVGAGI. CDR3 region: CASSYYRGFPGSYEQHF. The CDR3 coding sequence is TGTGCCAGCAGTTACTATCGGGGATTTCCAGGCTCCTACGAGCAGCACTTC.

This clone was observed at least ten times. The genes are TRBV11-2 and TRBJ2-7; D possibly uses TRBD1 or TRBD2 (5 bases each). The CDR3 has 12 amino acids. The ends were cut back, 2 bases at V and 5 bases at J, with 7 bases in the middle. Germline V gene lookup returns CDR1 SGHAT and CDR2 FQNNGV. The CDR3 spells CASSLRGDEQYF. CDR3 bases: TGTGCCAGCAGCTTAAGGGGAGACGAGCAGTACTTC.

The sample holds a few counts of this clone. The rearrangement links TRBV28 to TRBJ1-2, with no clear D. Trimming removed 3 bases from V and 4 bases from J, with 12 bases in between. The CDR3 loop spans 14 amino acids. In germline, CDR1 is MDHEN, CDR2 SYDVKM. The CDR3: CASSLSALVYGYTF. The CDR3 nucleotides read TGTGCCAGCAGTTTGAGCGCCCTAGTCTATGGCTACACCTTC.

This clone has only a few counts. This chain joins TRBV20-1 and TRBJ2-7; 7 bases agree with TRBD2. The CDR3 runs to 14 residues. Germline lookup yields CDR1 DFQATT and CDR2 SNEGSKA (reference sequence). The J segment lost 2 bases and the V segment lost 0 bases, leaving 4 bases of the junction unmatched. DNA for the CDR3: TGCAGTGCTAGAGATGCTAGCGGTCCCTACGAGCAGTACTTC. Residues: CSARDASGPYEQYF.

CDR3 loop: CSASSATSGRLSYNEQFF. CDR3 coding DNA: TGCAGTGCTAGCTCAGCAACTAGCGGGAGACTCTCCTACAATGAGCAGTTCTTC. The rearrangement uses TRBV20-1 and TRBJ2-1; 11 bases align to TRBD2. The junction had 10 bases not matched to a gene; V was cut back by 3 bases and J by 0 bases. Looked up from germline, CDR1 is DFQATT and CDR2 is SNEGSKA (reference sequence). CDR3 size: 18 residues.

Only a few counts were recorded for this clone. This may be a read error: a much more frequent sequence differs by one nucleotide. The rearrangement uses TRBV20-1 and TRBJ2-7; 8 bases fit TRBD2. V shed 6 bases, J shed 3 bases, and the junction held 7 bases outside the gene matches. The CDR3 loop spans 13 amino acids. The V gene's germline CDR1 is DFQATT and CDR2 SNEGSKA (reference sequence). CDR3 region: CSARTSRSYEQYF. The CDR3 DNA is TGCAGTGCAAGGACTAGCAGGAGCTACGAGCAGTACTTC.

This chain joins TRBV20-1 and TRBJ2-2, with D possibly being TRBD1 (5 bases). This CDR3 comprises 12 residues. The V end was cut by 1 base, the J end by 6 bases, with 6 bases between. Germline V lookup: CDR1 DFQATT, CDR2 SNEGSKA (reference sequence). CDR3 region: CSARVGAGELFF. CDR3 in DNA: TGCAGTGCTAGAGTAGGGGCCGGGGAGCTGTTTTTT.

By share, this clone ranks as medium-sized. The CDR3 nucleotides are TGTGCCAGCAGTTATTCAGGAGGGCCGTGGGAGCAGTACTTC. This gives the protein CASSYSGGPWEQYF. This chain links TRBV6-6 with TRBJ2-7, with D possibly matching TRBD2 (6 bases). CDR3 length equals 14 residues. V was clipped by 3 bases and J by 7 bases, with 16 bases between them. Germline loops: CDR1 MNHNY, CDR2 SVGAGI (reference sequence).

J is TRBJ1-2 and V is TRBV12-3 or TRBV12-4; 7 bases match TRBD1. CDR3 length: 13 amino acids. After removal of 8 bases from V and 5 bases from J, the junction contained 8 bases not matched to a gene. The DNA of the CDR3 is TGTGCCAGCGGTGACAGGGATTCGTATGGCTACACCTTC. Amino acid sequence: CASGDRDSYGYTF.

This clone was seen at least ten times. The gene calls are TRBV4-1 and TRBJ1-2; the match to TRBD1 covers 8 bases. J gave up 5 bases and V 4 bases, and 6 bases lay outside the gene matches. Germline CDR1 MGHRA, CDR2 YSYEKL. The length of the CDR3 is 14 residues. CDR3 loop: CASSRGTGGYGYTF. CDR3 DNA sequence: TGCGCCAGCAGCCGTGGGACAGGCGGTTATGGCTACACCTTC.

This clone is categorized as medium-sized. The junction departs from the called germline gene at one end, perhaps through a read error. The J gene is TRBJ1-5, the V gene TRBV12-3 or TRBV12-4; TRBD1 is a possible D gene (5 bases). The CDR3 consists of 13 residues. The CDR3 protein is CASSFDLPGRKKF. CDR3 DNA: TGTGCCAGCAGCTTCGACTTGCCGGGACGAAAAAAATTT.

There are many counts of this clone. The V gene is TRBV7-2, the J gene TRBJ2-1; 9 positions agree with TRBD2. From germline, CDR1 is SGHTA and CDR2 FQGNSA. CDR3 length: 16 amino acids. Trimming at V came to 5 bases and at J to 2 bases, leaving 7 bases not matched to a gene. CDR3 region: CASSKARTSAYNEQFF. The CDR3, as DNA: TGTGCCAGCAGCAAAGCCCGGACTAGCGCCTACAATGAGCAGTTCTTC. Full variable domain (missing parts from reference TRBV7-2 and TRBJ2-1): GAGVSQSPSNKVTEKGKDVELRCDPISGHTALYWYRQSLGQGLEFLIYFQGNSAPDKSGLPSDRFSAERTGGSVSTLTIQRTQQEDSAVYLCASSKARTSAYNEQFFGPGTRLTVL.

By sample share, this clone is medium-sized (0.01 to 0.1%). The J gene is TRBJ2-3, the V gene TRBV12-3 or TRBV12-4, with TRBD2 matching over 7 bases. V gave up 6 bases and J gave up 6 bases; unmatched junction bases: 9. There are 14 residues in the CDR3. In nucleotides, the CDR3 is TGTGCCAGCAGCCCTTACCGAGCGGGGGATACGCAGTATTTT. It encodes CASSPYRAGDTQYF.

In this sample, this clone turned up many times. V gene TRBV19 combines with J gene TRBJ2-7, with D hard to call. CDR3 length: 12 residues. Germline CDR1 and CDR2: LNHDA and SQIVND (reference sequence). V shed 7 bases and J shed 0 bases, with 7 bases lying between them. This chain's CDR3 is CASKGSSYEQYF. Written as DNA, the CDR3 is TGTGCCAGTAAGGGCAGCTCCTACGAGCAGTACTTC. The entire variable domain, with the rest obtained from reference TRBV19 and TRBJ2-7, is as follows: DGGITQSPKYLFRKEGQNVTLSCEQNLNHDAMYWYRQDPGQGLRLIYYSQIVNDFQKGDIAEGYSVSREKKESFPLTVTSAQKNPTAFYLCASKGSSYEQYFGPGTRLTVT.

This clone is medium-sized in the sample. V usage is TRBV28 and J usage is TRBJ1-2; weak D call: TRBD1 (5 bases). Trimming removed 3 bases from V and 2 bases from J, with 7 bases in between. This CDR3 has 13 residues. Germline V gene lookup returns CDR1 MDHEN and CDR2 SYDVKM. CDR3 coding DNA: TGTGCCAGCAGTTTCCAGGGCAACTATGGCTACACCTTC. This codes for CASSFQGNYGYTF.

This clone was counted ten times or more. This specimen includes other DNA sequences encoding the same CDR3. This chain's CDR3 is CSAAGGANEQYF. CDR3 DNA sequence: TGCAGCGCCGCGGGAGGGGCGAACGAGCAGTACTTC. This chain connects TRBV29-1 to TRBJ2-7; TRBD2 aligns across 9 bases. Germline V gene lookup returns CDR1 SQVTM and CDR2 ANQGSEA. V was clipped by 7 bases and J by 5 bases; unmatched bases: 6. The CDR3 has 12 amino acids.

At least ten counts were recorded for this clone. This sequence joins TRBV20-1 and TRBJ1-6, with D unclear. The V and J ends lost 7 bases and 5 bases respectively, with 15 bases between them. Germline lookup yields CDR1 DFQATT and CDR2 SNEGSKA (reference sequence). The CDR3 sequence is 14 residues long. The chain's CDR3 is CSVKGGGDNSPLHF. The CDR3 DNA reads as TGCAGTGTTAAGGGTGGCGGAGATAATTCACCCCTCCACTTT.

Ten or more counts support this clone. The chain is built from TRBV5-1 and TRBJ2-5; D is ambiguous. Germline values: CDR1 SGHRS, CDR2 YFSETQ. There are 14 residues in the CDR3. Trimming removed 0 bases from V and 5 bases from J, with 11 bases in between. CDR3 amino acids: CASSLGQPPETQYF. The CDR3 DNA reads TGCGCCAGCAGCTTGGGGCAGCCTCCGGAGACCCAGTACTTC.

This clone came up many times. A single base separates this from a much larger clone, so it may be a read error. The genes are TRBV12-3 or TRBV12-4 and TRBJ2-1, with 9 nucleotides matching TRBD2. The CDR3 length is 12 residues. The CDR3 DNA is TGTGTCAGCAGTTTGACTAGCGGAGAGCAGTTCTTC. The encoded protein is CVSSLTSGEQFF.

This chain uses TRBV6-5 with TRBJ2-5; D uncertain. In germline, CDR1 is MNHEY, CDR2 SVGAGI. This CDR3 comprises 14 residues. Trimming shortened V by 2 bases and J by 2 bases, and 9 bases separated the two germline ends. CDR3 sequence (DNA): TGTGCCAGCAGTTACGGGATAGATCAAGAGACCCAGTACTTC. It codes for CASSYGIDQETQYF.

This clone was seen repeatedly, ten times or more. Other nucleotide sequences in the sample specify the same CDR3. The V gene is TRBV30, the J gene TRBJ1-5, with D unresolved. Between the trimmed V and J ends, which lost 0 bases and 0 bases, there was a span of 6 bases. The germline gives CDR1 GTSNPN, CDR2 SVGIG (reference sequence). The CDR3 spans 14 residues. The CDR3 loop reads CAWSVFSSNQPQHF. Here the CDR3 DNA reads TGTGCCTGGAGTGTATTCAGTAGCAATCAGCCCCAGCATTTT.